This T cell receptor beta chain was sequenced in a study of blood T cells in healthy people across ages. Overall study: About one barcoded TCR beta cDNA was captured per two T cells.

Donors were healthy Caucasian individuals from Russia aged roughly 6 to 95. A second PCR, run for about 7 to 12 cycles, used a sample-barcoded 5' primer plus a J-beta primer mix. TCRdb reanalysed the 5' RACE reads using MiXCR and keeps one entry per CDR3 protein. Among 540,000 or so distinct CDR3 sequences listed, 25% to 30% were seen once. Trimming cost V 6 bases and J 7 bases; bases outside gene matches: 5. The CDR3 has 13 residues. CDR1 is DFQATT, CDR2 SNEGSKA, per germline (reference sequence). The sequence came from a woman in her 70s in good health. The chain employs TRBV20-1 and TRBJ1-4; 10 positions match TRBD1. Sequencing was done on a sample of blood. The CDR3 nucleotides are TGCAGTGCATACCGGGACAGGGGTGAAAAACTGTTTTTT. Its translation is CSAYRDRGEKLFF.